This T cell receptor (beta chain) was recorded in a study of patients and donors after allogeneic stem cell transplantation. TCRdb reanalysed the RT-PCR reads using MiXCR and keeps one entry per CDR3 protein. The data contain fewer than 75,000 distinct CDR3 sequences, more than 25% of them singletons. Germline values: CDR1 LGHDT, CDR2 YNNKEL (reference sequence). The CDR3 has 14 residues. The ends were cut back, 0 bases at V and 1 base at J, with 6 bases in the middle. The origin of this receptor is a human donor who was either an allogeneic HSCT recipient or a stem cell or donor lymphocyte infusion donor (not recorded which). It is not recorded whose cells these are; they may come from a transplant donor. V usage is TRBV3-1 and J usage is TRBJ1-1; D is unclear. The sequencing sample was made of blood, either unsorted or a sorted T cell fraction (not recorded which). The CDR3 sequence: CASSQDHANTEAFF. The CDR3 coding sequence is TGTGCCAGCAGCCAAGACCACGCGAACACTGAAGCTTTCTTT.